These 12 T cell receptor beta chains originate from one sample sequenced in a study of human T cells and chemical hapten exposure. Time point given: pre-sensitization, week 0. Indicated treatment: therapeutic diphenylcyclopropenone sensitization with weekly scalp DPC. TCRdb reprocessed the RACE reads via MiXCR and lists one record per CDR3 protein. This table has about 39,000 distinct CDR3 sequences, roughly an eighth appearing once. Here the sequenced sample was whole blood, taken in connection with sensitization to the hapten diphenylcyclopropenone (DPC). Receptors were obtained from a woman aged 30 to 39 with alopecia areata. Some clones in this sample may be carry-over from other donors' samples.

This clonotype was detected only a few times. The rearrangement joins TRBV6-5 to TRBJ1-5; D gene uncertain. This CDR3 contains 11 residues. V was cut by 2 bases and J by 5 bases, with 1 base left in between. Germline V gives CDR1 MNHEY, CDR2 SVGAGI. CDR3 sequence reads: CASSYDQPQHF. As DNA, the CDR3 is TGTGCCAGCAGTTACGATCAGCCCCAGCATTTT.

This clonotype occurred many times. The rearrangement uses TRBV20-1 and TRBJ1-6; D is undetermined. Germline V gene sequence: CDR1 DFQATT, CDR2 SNEGSKA (reference sequence). V lost 7 bases and J 2 bases, leaving 18 bases between the germline ends. The CDR3 sequence is 16 residues long. CDR3: CSVPRPLVTYNSPLHF. The CDR3 DNA is TGCAGTGTTCCCAGACCCTTAGTGACCTATAATTCACCCCTCCACTTT.

This clonotype is medium-sized. The V gene is TRBV7-6, the J gene TRBJ2-2; D ambiguous. V was clipped by 1 base and J by 3 bases, with 12 bases between them. Germline CDR1 is SGHVS and CDR2 is FNYEAQ. This CDR3 has 16 residues. The DNA of the CDR3 is TGTGCCAGCAGCTTAGACAGACCTCAGCACACCGGGGAGCTGTTTTTT. Residues: CASSLDRPQHTGELFF.

As concerns this clonotype: This sequence may be a read error, since a much larger clone differs from it by one base. The rearrangement joins TRBV6-2 or TRBV6-3 to TRBJ2-3; 8 bases match TRBD2. This CDR3 contains 15 residues. Germline lookup yields CDR1 MNHEY and CDR2 SVGEGT. With V trimmed by 5 bases and J by 5 bases, 9 bases remained unmatched. The CDR3, as DNA: TGTGCCAGCAGTGAACTAGCGGCGGTAATAGATACGCAGTATTTT. Amino acids: CASSELAAVIDTQYF.

Ten or more counts support this clonotype. V and J are TRBV7-9 and TRBJ1-1, with D tentatively TRBD1 (6 bases). Germline V lookup: CDR1 SEHNR, CDR2 FQNEAQ (reference sequence). CDR3 size: 16 residues. V was shortened by 0 bases and J by 1 base, with 12 bases between the two germline ends. The CDR3 sequence: CASSLAESGANTEAFF. The CDR3, as DNA: TGTGCCAGCAGCTTAGCGGAGTCAGGGGCGAACACTGAAGCTTTCTTT.

The sample holds a few counts of this clonotype. V usage is TRBV7-9 and J usage is TRBJ2-3; TRBD2 agrees at 14 bases. The CDR3 loop spans 17 amino acids. Germline assignment: CDR1 SEHNR and CDR2 FQNEAQ (reference sequence). With 3 bases clipped from V and 5 bases from J, the junction kept 7 bases outside the gene matches. CDR3 bases: TGTGCCAGCAGCTTCGTACCTGGACTAGCGGGAGGAGATACGCAGTATTTT. Translating gives CASSFVPGLAGGDTQYF.

The sample holds a few counts of this clonotype. The rearrangement links TRBV4-2 to TRBJ2-2; 8 bases are shared with TRBD1. Germline V gives CDR1 LGHNA, CDR2 YNFKEQ. This CDR3 has 16 amino acids. V lost 1 base to trimming and J lost 2 bases; unmatched junction nucleotides: 3. CDR3 protein: CASSQGQGANTGELFF. Written as DNA, the CDR3 is TGTGCCAGCAGCCAAGGCCAGGGGGCCAACACCGGGGAGCTGTTTTTT.

This clonotype appeared many times. V gene TRBV5-5 combines with J gene TRBJ1-5; D call uncertain. Deletions cut 2 bases from V and 2 bases from J, with 14 bases between. Germline loops: CDR1 SGHKS, CDR2 YYEKEE (reference sequence). The CDR3 sequence is 16 residues long. CDR3 amino acids: CASSLRALTGNQPQHF. DNA for the CDR3: TGTGCCAGCAGCTTAAGGGCCCTGACGGGCAATCAGCCCCAGCATTTT.

This clonotype came up many times. V usage is TRBV11-2 and J usage is TRBJ2-1; weak D call: TRBD2 (6 bases). The V gene lost 6 bases and the J gene lost 2 bases, with 14 bases spanning the gap. The CDR3 loop spans 15 amino acids. Germline V gene sequence: CDR1 SGHAT, CDR2 FQNNGV. CDR3 nucleotides: TGTGCCAGCAGACCAACGGGCGGGACCTACAATGAGCAGTTCTTC. Encoded protein: CASRPTGGTYNEQFF. Full variable domain (missing parts from reference TRBV11-2 and TRBJ2-1): EAGVAQSPRYKIIEKRQSVAFWCNPISGHATLYWYQQILGQGPKLLIQFQNNGVVDDSQLPKDRFSAERLKGVDSTLKIQPAKLEDSAVYLCASRPTGGTYNEQFFGPGTRLTVL.

This clonotype was observed at least ten times. The V gene is TRBV7-8, the J gene TRBJ1-2; the D is unclear. Between the trimmed V and J ends, which lost 0 bases and 4 bases, there was a span of 9 bases. This CDR3 spans 14 amino acids. Germline CDR1 and CDR2: SGHVS and FQNEAQ. The CDR3 DNA reads as TGTGCCAGCAGCTTAGCCGGGGTGAGCTATGGCTACACCTTC. Protein: CASSLAGVSYGYTF. The full variable domain, its missing parts supplied by reference TRBV7-8 and TRBJ1-2, is GAGVSQSPRYKVAKRGQDVALRCDPISGHVSLFWYQQALGQGPEFLTYFQNEAQLDKSGLPSDRFFAERPEGSVSTLKIQRTQQEDSAVYLCASSLAGVSYGYTFGSGTRLTVV.

Ten or more counts support this clonotype. The chain links TRBV24-1 to TRBJ1-5; 7 positions agree with TRBD1. The V and J ends lost 8 bases and 5 bases, in that order; junction bases with no gene match: 11. Germline assignment: CDR1 KGHDR and CDR2 SFDVKD. CDR3 length: 15 residues. CDR3 loop: CATTIWDRDDQPQHF. CDR3 sequence (DNA): TGTGCCACCACGATTTGGGACAGAGACGATCAGCCCCAGCATTTT.

The chain uses TRBV11-2 and TRBJ2-1; TRBD1 agrees at 11 bases. V trimming: 3 bases; J trimming: 9 bases; junction bases outside the gene matches: 4. Germline V gene sequence: CDR1 SGHAT, CDR2 FQNNGV. This CDR3 is built from 14 residues. The CDR3 region has the DNA TGTGCCAGCAGCTTCGGACAGGGGGCCAGTGAGCAGTTCTTC. Translated: CASSFGQGASEQFF.